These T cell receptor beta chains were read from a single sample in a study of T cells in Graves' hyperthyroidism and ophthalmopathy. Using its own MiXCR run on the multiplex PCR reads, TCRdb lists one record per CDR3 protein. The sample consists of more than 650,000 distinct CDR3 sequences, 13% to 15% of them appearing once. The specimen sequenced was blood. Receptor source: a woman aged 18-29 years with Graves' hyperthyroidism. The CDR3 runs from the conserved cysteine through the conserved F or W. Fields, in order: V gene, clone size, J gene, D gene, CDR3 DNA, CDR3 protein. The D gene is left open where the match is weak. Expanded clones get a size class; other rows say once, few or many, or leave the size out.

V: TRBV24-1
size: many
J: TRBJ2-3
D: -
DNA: TGTGCCACCAGCTCTGCCGGACAATACACAGATACGCAGTATTTT
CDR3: CATSSAGQYTDTQYF

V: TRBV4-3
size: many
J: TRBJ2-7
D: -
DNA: TGCGCCAGCAGCCAAGAAGACACAAGGACGGCAAATACCTACGAGCAGTACTTC
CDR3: CASSQEDTRTANTYEQYF

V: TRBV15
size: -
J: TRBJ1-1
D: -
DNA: TGTGCCACCAGCAAAATAAGCTTAACTCCGAACACTGAAGCTTTCTTT
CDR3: CATSKISLTPNTEAFF

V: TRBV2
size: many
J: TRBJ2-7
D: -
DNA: TGTGCCAGCAGAGGGACATCGTTGGAGGAGCAGTACTTC
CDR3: CASRGTSLEEQYF

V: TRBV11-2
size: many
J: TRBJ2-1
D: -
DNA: TGTGCCAGCAGCCTGTACAGGGATCGGGGCGGCAATGAGCAGTTCTTC
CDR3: CASSLYRDRGGNEQFF

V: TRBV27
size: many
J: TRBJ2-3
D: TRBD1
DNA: TGTGCCAGCAGTACGGACAGGGCTCGCACAGATACGCAGTATTTT
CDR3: CASSTDRARTDTQYF

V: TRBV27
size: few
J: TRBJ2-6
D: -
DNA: TGTGCCAGCAGTTTATTGGGGCTCTCTGGGGCCAACGTCCTGACTTTC
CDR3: CASSLLGLSGANVLTF

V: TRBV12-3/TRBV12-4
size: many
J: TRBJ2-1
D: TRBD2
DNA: TGTGCCAGCAGTCCCAAGGAGATAGCGGGAGGGCTTGCTACCTACAATGAGCAGTTCTTC
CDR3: CASSPKEIAGGLATYNEQFF

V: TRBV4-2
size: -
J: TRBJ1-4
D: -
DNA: TGTGCCAGCAGCCAAGGCTATGAAAAACTGTTTTTT
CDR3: CASSQGYEKLFF

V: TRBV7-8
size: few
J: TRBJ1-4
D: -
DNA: TGTGCCAGCAGCTTGGTAGGGACCGAGAGGAAACTGTTTTTT
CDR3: CASSLVGTERKLFF

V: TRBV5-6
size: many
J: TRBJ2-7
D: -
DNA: TGTGCCAGCAGCTTAACCCCTTTCAGGGACCGACTTTACGAGCAGTACTTC
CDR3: CASSLTPFRDRLYEQYF

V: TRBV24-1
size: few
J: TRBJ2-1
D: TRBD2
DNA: TGTGCCACCAGTGATTTTGGAATAGCGGGATACAATGAGCAGTTCTTC
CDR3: CATSDFGIAGYNEQFF

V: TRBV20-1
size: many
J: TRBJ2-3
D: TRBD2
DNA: TGCAGTGCCGATCTGGGCGGGAGAACAGATACGCAGTATTTT
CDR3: CSADLGGRTDTQYF

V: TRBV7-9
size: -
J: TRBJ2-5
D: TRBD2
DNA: TGTGCCAGCACCCTCTCCCAGACTAGCCGTCCGTGGGAGACCCAGTACTTC
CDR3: CASTLSQTSRPWETQYF

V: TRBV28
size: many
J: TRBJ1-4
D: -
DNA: TGTGCCAGTCTTAGTGGCGGCGGGTATGAAAAACTGTTTTTT
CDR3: CASLSGGGYEKLFF

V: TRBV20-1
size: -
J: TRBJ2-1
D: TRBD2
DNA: TGCAGTGCTAGACCCAGCGGGAAAAAGCAGTTCTTC
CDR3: CSARPSGKKQFF

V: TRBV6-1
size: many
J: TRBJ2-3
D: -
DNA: TGTGCCAGCAGTGACCTATCACCAGATACGCAGTATTTT
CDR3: CASSDLSPDTQYF

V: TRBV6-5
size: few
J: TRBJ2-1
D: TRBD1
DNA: TGTGCCAGCAGTTACTCGCAAATCCAAGACAGGGGGTATTACAATGAGCAGTTCTTC
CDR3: CASSYSQIQDRGYYNEQFF

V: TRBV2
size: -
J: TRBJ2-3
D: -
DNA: TGCGCCAGCAGTGAGGGGATAGCCCCTAGCACAGATACGCAGTATTTT
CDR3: CASSEGIAPSTDTQYF

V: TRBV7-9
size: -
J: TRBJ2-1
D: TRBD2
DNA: TGTGCCAGCAGCTCAAATAGCGGGAGATACAGGAATGAGCAGTTCTTC
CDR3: CASSSNSGRYRNEQFF

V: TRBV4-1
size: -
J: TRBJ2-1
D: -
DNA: TGCGCCAGCAGTCTCTTTCCGGGGGCCCCAACAAAAACACACAATGAGCAGTTCTTC
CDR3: CASSLFPGAPTKTHNEQFF

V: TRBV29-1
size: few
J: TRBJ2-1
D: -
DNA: TGCAGCGTTGTAAGGACTTTTCCTAATGAGCAGTTCTTC
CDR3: CSVVRTFPNEQFF

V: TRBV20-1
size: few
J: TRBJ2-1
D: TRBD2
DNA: TGCAGTGGGGGACTAGCGGGCCTCAATGAGCAGTTCTTC
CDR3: CSGGLAGLNEQFF

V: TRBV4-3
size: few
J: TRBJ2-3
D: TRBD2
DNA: TGCGCCAGCAGCCCGCATCGAGCGGGGGTTAGCACAGATACGCAGTATTTT
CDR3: CASSPHRAGVSTDTQYF

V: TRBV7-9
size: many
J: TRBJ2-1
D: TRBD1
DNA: TGTGCCAGCAGCCCCTGGACAGGGGGGAATGAGCAGTTCTTC
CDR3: CASSPWTGGNEQFF

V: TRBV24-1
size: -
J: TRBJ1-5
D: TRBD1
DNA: TGTGCCACCAGTGGGCTAACAGGGGGAAATCAGCCCCAGCATTTT
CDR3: CATSGLTGGNQPQHF

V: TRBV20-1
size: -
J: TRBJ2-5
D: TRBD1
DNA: TGCAGTGCTTCCGACAGGGTGTCTCGGGAGACCCAGTACTTC
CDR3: CSASDRVSRETQYF

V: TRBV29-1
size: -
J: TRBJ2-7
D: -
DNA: TGCAGCGCCTCTGCCCCCGCGGGGGAGCAGTACTTC
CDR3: CSASAPAGEQYF

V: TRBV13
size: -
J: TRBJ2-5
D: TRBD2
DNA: TGTGCCAGCAGTAAACGGGCTAGCGGGCATCAAGAGACCCAGTACTTC
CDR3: CASSKRASGHQETQYF

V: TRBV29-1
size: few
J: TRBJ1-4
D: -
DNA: TGCAGCGTTTCAGGGCCCGGGGTAACTAATGAAAAACTGTTTTTT
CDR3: CSVSGPGVTNEKLFF

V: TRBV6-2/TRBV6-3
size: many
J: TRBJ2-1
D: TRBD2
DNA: TGTGCCAGCAGTTATCGGGCGGGAGGGAACAATGAGCAGTTCTTC
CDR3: CASSYRAGGNNEQFF

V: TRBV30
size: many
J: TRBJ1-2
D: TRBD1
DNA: TGTGCCTGGGGGACAGGGCAAGCTAACTATGGCTACACCTTC
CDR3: CAWGTGQANYGYTF

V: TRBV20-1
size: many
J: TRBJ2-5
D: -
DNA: TGCAGTGCTCCACGTCCGGGACGGACAGAGACCCAGTACTTC
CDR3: CSAPRPGRTETQYF

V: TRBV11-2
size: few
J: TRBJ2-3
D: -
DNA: TGTGCCAGCAGCTCTTTCTTTCCCCTGCGCCCAAAGGGAACAGATCGAAGCACAGATACGCAGTATTTT
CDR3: CASSSFFPLRPKGTDRSTDTQYF

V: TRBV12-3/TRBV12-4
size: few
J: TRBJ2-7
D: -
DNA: TGTGCCAGCAGCTCTCCGGAGGGTCGGTACGAGCAGTACTTC
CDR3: CASSSPEGRYEQYF

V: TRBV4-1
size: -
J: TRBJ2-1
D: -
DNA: TGCGCCAGCAGCCAAGAGCGGACCACGGGCTCCTACAATGAGCAGTTCTTC
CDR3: CASSQERTTGSYNEQFF

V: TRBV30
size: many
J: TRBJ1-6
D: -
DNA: TGTGCCTGGGGGCCGGATTCACCCCTCCACTTT
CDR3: CAWGPDSPLHF

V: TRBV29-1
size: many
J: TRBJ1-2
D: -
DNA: TGCAGCGACGGAACTAACTATGGCTACACCTTC
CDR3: CSDGTNYGYTF

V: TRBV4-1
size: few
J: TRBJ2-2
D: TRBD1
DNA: TGCGCCAGCAGCCGACAGGGTTGGGACACCGGGGAGCTGTTTTTT
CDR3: CASSRQGWDTGELFF

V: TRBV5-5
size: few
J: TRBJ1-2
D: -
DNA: TGTGCCAGCAGCTTGGCCGTGGGGGGCGGCTACACCTTC
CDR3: CASSLAVGGGYTF

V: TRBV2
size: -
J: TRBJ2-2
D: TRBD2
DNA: TGTGCCAGCAGTGTTCCGGGACTAGCGGGCGACGGGGAGCTGTTTTTT
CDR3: CASSVPGLAGDGELFF